The sequence of this T cell receptor beta chain was determined in a study of blood T cell repertoires in COVID-19. Produced via immunoSEQ multiplex PCR; TCRdb's table is partial and in-frame only. The table includes about 45,000 clones, about 86% detected once. This CDR3 is built from 17 residues. Germline-derived CDR1 and CDR2 are DFQATT and SNEGSKA (reference sequence). V lost 3 bases, J lost 2 bases, and 5 bases stayed unmatched. The V gene is TRBV20-1, the J gene TRBJ2-1; 15 nucleotides line up with TRBD2. What was sequenced was peripheral blood. The TCR comes from a human donor in a cohort sampled during active COVID-19. The DNA of the CDR3 is TGCAGTGCTAGTGGGACTAGCGGGGGGCGGGCCTACAATGAGCAGTTCTTC. Translating it yields CSASGTSGGRAYNEQFF.